The rows below give T cell receptor beta chains drawn from one sample of a study of T cell responses to AZD1222 COVID-19 vaccine. Sequencing used immunoSEQ multiplex PCR; TCRdb keeps in-frame clones, though not all of them. The table lists 65,000 to 80,000 clones, 87% of them singletons. The input for sequencing was peripheral blood, taken on day 0 of AZD1222 vaccination. The receptors were gathered from an adult in good health. Both conserved end residues are part of each CDR3. A D gene is named only where the DNA matches it firmly. Expanded clones are given a class, and other clones once, few, many or no size at all.

>.|TRBV29-1|few|TRBJ1-1
CSLQMRRGNTEAFF
TGCAGCCTCCAGATGCGGAGGGGTAACACTGAAGCTTTCTTT
>TRBD1|TRBV6-5|.|TRBJ1-2
CASSYSGQGYGYTF
TGTGCCAGCAGTTACTCTGGACAGGGCTATGGCTACACCTTC
>TRBD2|TRBV19|.|TRBJ2-2
CATIGLADTGELFF
TGTGCCACTATAGGACTAGCGGACACCGGGGAGCTGTTTTTT
>.|TRBV30|few|TRBJ1-2
CAWSLGSGDGYTF
TGTGCCTGGAGTTTAGGCAGCGGGGATGGCTACACCTTC
>TRBD1|TRBV12-5|.|TRBJ1-4
CASGTGDATNEKLFF
TGTGCTAGTGGGACAGGGGATGCAACTAATGAAAAACTGTTTTTT
>.|TRBV5-5|.|TRBJ2-7
CASSGSQGGANSYEQYF
TGTGCCAGCAGCGGAAGCCAGGGCGGTGCTAACTCCTACGAGCAGTACTTC
>TRBD2|TRBV20-1|.|TRBJ2-3
CSASMREGTDTQYF
TGCAGTGCTAGTATGCGGGAGGGCACAGATACGCAGTATTTT
>TRBD1|TRBV7-3|.|TRBJ1-1
CASSSGGLDTEAFF
TGTGCCAGCAGCTCAGGGGGCTTGGACACTGAAGCTTTCTTT
>.|TRBV29-1|.|TRBJ1-1
CSVGQINTEAFF
TGCAGCGTTGGCCAGATAAACACTGAAGCTTTCTTT
>.|TRBV6-6|.|TRBJ1-5
CASSRRAWEQVEQPQHF
TGTGCCAGCAGTCGAAGGGCCTGGGAACAGGTGGAACAGCCCCAGCATTTT
>.|TRBV14|.|TRBJ2-1
CASSPSPYNEQFF
TGTGCCAGCAGCCCCTCCCCGTACAATGAGCAGTTCTTC
>.|TRBV7-2|few|TRBJ2-7
CASSLGQGPLEQYF
TGTGCCAGCAGCTTGGGACAAGGGCCCCTCGAGCAGTACTTC
>.|TRBV7-2|.|TRBJ1-5
CASSPQNQPQHF
TGTGCCAGCAGCCCACAAAATCAGCCCCAGCATTTT
>.|TRBV7-6|.|TRBJ2-1
CASSSDPGTYNEQFF
TGTGCCAGCAGCTCGGACCCCGGGACCTACAATGAGCAGTTCTTC
>.|TRBV5-1|.|TRBJ1-2
CASSLAGQNYGYTF
TGCGCCAGCAGCTTGGCAGGGCAGAACTATGGCTACACCTTC
>.|TRBV14|.|TRBJ2-5
CASSQDPRGRETQYF
TGTGCCAGCAGCCAAGATCCCCGGGGGAGAGAGACCCAGTACTTC
>TRBD1|TRBV10-3|.|TRBJ2-7
CAIDRGGEQYF
TGTGCCATTGACAGGGGTGGAGAGCAGTACTTC
>.|TRBV27|.|TRBJ2-6
CASSLMSGAYGANVLTF
TGTGCCAGCAGTTTAATGTCCGGGGCGTACGGGGCCAACGTCCTGACTTTC
>.|TRBV6-5|.|TRBJ2-1
CASSQGYEQFF
TGTGCCAGCAGTCAGGGCTATGAGCAGTTCTTC
>TRBD1|TRBV28|.|TRBJ2-7
CASCGVTGGSYEQYF
TGTGCCAGCTGCGGGGTAACAGGGGGATCCTACGAGCAGTACTTC
>.|TRBV3-1/TRBV3-2|few|TRBJ1-2
CASSPPGGLYGYTF
TGTGCCAGCAGCCCTCCAGGAGGGCTCTATGGCTACACCTTC
>.|TRBV7-9|.|TRBJ2-5
CASSLIRGQETQYF
TGTGCCAGCAGCCTTATTCGGGGTCAAGAGACCCAGTACTTC
>TRBD2|TRBV7-8|.|TRBJ2-1
CASSASGIRNNEQFF
TGTGCCAGCAGCGCGAGCGGGATTAGGAACAATGAGCAGTTCTTC
>.|TRBV4-1|few|TRBJ2-1
CASSQGIYEQFF
TGCGCCAGCAGCCAAGGGATTTATGAGCAGTTCTTC
>.|TRBV14|.|TRBJ1-1
CASSQDGPWGAEAFF
TGTGCCAGCAGCCAAGATGGTCCTTGGGGCGCTGAAGCTTTCTTT
>.|TRBV6-5|.|TRBJ1-5
CASTDEGAQHF
TGTGCCAGCACCGATGAAGGGGCCCAGCATTTT
>.|TRBV6-1|once|TRBJ1-4
CASSERTPNREKLFF
TGTGCCAGCAGTGAACGGACCCCAAATAGAGAAAAACTGTTTTTT
>.|TRBV15|.|TRBJ2-5
CATRGLETQYF
TGTGCCACCAGAGGGTTGGAGACCCAGTACTTC
>.|TRBV7-8|.|TRBJ1-1
CASSLVNTEAFF
TGTGCCAGCAGCTTGGTGAACACTGAAGCTTTCTTT
>TRBD2|TRBV5-5|.|TRBJ2-7
CASSFKGLAYYEQYF
TGTGCCAGCAGCTTTAAGGGACTAGCTTACTACGAGCAGTACTTC
>.|TRBV20-1|.|TRBJ2-7
CSLGAYEQYF
TGCAGTCTTGGAGCCTACGAGCAGTACTTC